The clone carrying this TCR beta chain was detected ten times or more. The antigen is unknown. Investigators prepared the TCR beta libraries by applying iRepertoire HTBI primers and Arm-PCR of CDR3 regions. MiXCR, applied by TCRdb to the multiplex PCR reads, yields one record per CDR3 protein. The sample carries approximately 400,000 distinct CDR3 sequences, more than 12% recorded once. The sample belongs to a study of regulatory T cells in long-lasting Graves disease. Study findings and constraints: It is possible that accuracy was reduced by the small size of the sample. Persistent Graves' patients showed less TCR diversity than newly diagnosed patients showed.

Time point of the sample: newly diagnosed GD, antithyroid drugs for less than 3 months. The TCR library was made from RNA that had been extracted from PBMCs in TRIzol. The same data also went into a second study, on T cells in Graves' hyperthyroidism and ophthalmopathy. That paper adds: Also found in blood were most expanded thyroid clonotypes above 0.001.

The source is a woman aged 25-40 years with Graves disease. The material sequenced was peripheral blood mononuclear cells (PBMCs), taken at new diagnosis, from a patient treated with antithyroid drugs.

In DNA form, the CDR3 reads TGTGCCAGCTCACCATCGGGGGGGAATCAGCCCCAGCATTTT. Translating gives CASSPSGGNQPQHF. The rearrangement joins TRBV18 to TRBJ1-5, with a tentative D call TRBD1 (5 bases). The CDR3 contains 14 residues. Germline CDR1 is KGHSH and CDR2 is LQKENI. The V and J ends lost 2 bases and 4 bases respectively, with 9 bases between them.